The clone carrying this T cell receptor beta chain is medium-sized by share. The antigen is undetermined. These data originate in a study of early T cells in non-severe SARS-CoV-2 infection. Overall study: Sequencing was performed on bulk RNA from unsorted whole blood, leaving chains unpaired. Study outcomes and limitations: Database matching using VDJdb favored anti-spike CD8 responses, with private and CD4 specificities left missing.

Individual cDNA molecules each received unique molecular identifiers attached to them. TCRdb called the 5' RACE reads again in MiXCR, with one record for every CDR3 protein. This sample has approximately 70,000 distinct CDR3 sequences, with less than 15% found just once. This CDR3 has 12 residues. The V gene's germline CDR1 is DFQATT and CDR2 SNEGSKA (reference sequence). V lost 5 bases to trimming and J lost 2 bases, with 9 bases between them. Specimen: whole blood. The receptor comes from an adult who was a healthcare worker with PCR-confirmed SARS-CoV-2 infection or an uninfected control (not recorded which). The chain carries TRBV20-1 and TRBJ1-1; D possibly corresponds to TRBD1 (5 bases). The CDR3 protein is CSAGGSNTEAFF. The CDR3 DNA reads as TGCAGTGCTGGGGGGTCAAACACTGAAGCTTTCTTT.